These 6 T cell receptor beta chains originate from one sample sequenced in a study of PD-1 blockade in classical Hodgkin lymphoma. Produced via immunoSEQ multiplex PCR; TCRdb's table is partial and in-frame only. The sample lists tens of thousands of clones; around 76% were seen once. Specified time point: cycle 4 day 1 (C4D1), after less than seven weeks of nivolumab. In every patient, relapse followed autologous stem cell transplantation, while exposure to brentuximab vedotin differed. The source material was peripheral blood mononuclear cells (PBMCs), sampled before the fourth cycle of nivolumab. Source of these receptors: a human donor with classical Hodgkin lymphoma.

This clone has just one count. V is TRBV10-2 and J is TRBJ2-1; 10 bases map to TRBD2. Germline assignment: CDR1 WSHSY and CDR2 SAAADI. The CDR3 consists of 15 residues. V lost 10 bases and J lost 0; bases outside the gene matches: 6. Written as DNA, the CDR3 is TGCGCCACCTCCCTAGCGGGGGCCTCCTACAATGAGCAGTTCTTC. Protein product: CATSLAGASYNEQFF.

This clone was found a few times. The rearrangement links TRBV30 to TRBJ2-7, with 7 nucleotides matching TRBD1. The CDR3 covers 14 residues. The J segment lost 4 bases and the V segment lost 1 base, leaving 7 bases of the junction unmatched. The germline V gene encodes CDR1 GTSNPN and CDR2 SVGIG (reference sequence). For the CDR3, the DNA is TGTGCCTGGAGTGAAGGGACAGTGTTATACGAGCAGTACTTC. Its translation: CAWSEGTVLYEQYF.

This rearrangement joins TRBV5-1 to TRBJ2-5; TRBD2 might be the D (6 bases). The CDR3 covers 16 residues. Trimming took off 0 bases at V and 5 bases at J, with 17 bases between the two ends. Germline CDR1 and CDR2: SGHRS and YFSETQ. CDR3 nucleotides: TGCGCCAGCAGCTTGGGTTCGGGGGTTTCCCGGGAGACCCAGTACTTC. It is translated as CASSLGSGVSRETQYF.

This clone was counted many times. The J gene is TRBJ2-4, the V gene TRBV23-1, with D unresolved. TRBV23-1 is an ORF, and what it does is uncertain. The CDR3 consists of 15 residues. V gave up 4 bases and J gave up 2 bases, with 12 bases separating them. The CDR3 spells CASSPPWDPKNIQYF. The CDR3 bases are TGCGCCAGCAGTCCCCCCTGGGATCCCAAAAACATTCAGTACTTC.

The V gene is TRBV7-6, the J gene TRBJ1-1; no clear D. The V end was cut by 0 bases, the J end by 4 bases, with 12 bases between. The V gene's germline CDR1 is SGHVS and CDR2 FNYEAQ. The CDR3 extends over 15 amino acids. CDR3 DNA: TGTGCCAGCAGCTTAGCGTTTGGGGTGAGCACTGAAGCTTTCTTT. It specifies CASSLAFGVSTEAFF.

Remarks on this clone: The same CDR3 can be traced to other DNA sequences in this sample. This chain links TRBV7-2 with TRBJ1-3; the D is unclear. The ends were cut back, 3 bases at V and 1 base at J, with 4 bases in the middle. The CDR3 has 13 residues. In germline, CDR1 is SGHTA, CDR2 FQGNSA. CDR3: CASSLVSGNTIYF. In DNA, the CDR3 is TGTGCCAGCAGCTTGGTATCTGGAAACACCATATATTTT.